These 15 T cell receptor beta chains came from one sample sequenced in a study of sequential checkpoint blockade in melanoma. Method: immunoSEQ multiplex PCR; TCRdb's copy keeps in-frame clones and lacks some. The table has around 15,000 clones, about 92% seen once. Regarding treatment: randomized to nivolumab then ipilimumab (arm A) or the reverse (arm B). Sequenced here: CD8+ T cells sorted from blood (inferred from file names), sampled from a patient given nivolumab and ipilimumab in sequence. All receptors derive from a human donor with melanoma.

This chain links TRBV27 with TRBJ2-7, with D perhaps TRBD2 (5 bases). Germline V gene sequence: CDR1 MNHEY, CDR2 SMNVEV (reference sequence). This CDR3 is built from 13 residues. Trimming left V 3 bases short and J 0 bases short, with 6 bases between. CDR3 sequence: CASSLRASYEQYF. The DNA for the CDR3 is TGTGCCAGCAGTTTGCGGGCCTCCTACGAGCAGTACTTC.

The CDR3 nucleotides read TGTGCCAGCACGGGGAATCAGCCCCAGCATTTT. Amino acids: CASTGNQPQHF. V is TRBV9 and J is TRBJ1-5; D is unclear. In germline, CDR1 is SGDLS, CDR2 YYNGEE. Trimming removed 6 bases from V and 4 bases from J, with 5 bases in between. The CDR3 contains 11 residues.

The CDR3 coding sequence is TGTGCCAGCAGCTTAGTCGGGGGAGGCGGCTATGGCTACACCTTC. It specifies CASSLVGGGGYGYTF. The genes are TRBV7-2 and TRBJ1-2, with D maybe TRBD1 (5 bases). The CDR3 loop spans 15 amino acids. Trimming took 1 base from V and 4 from J, leaving 13 bases between them. The germline V gene encodes CDR1 SGHTA and CDR2 FQGNSA.

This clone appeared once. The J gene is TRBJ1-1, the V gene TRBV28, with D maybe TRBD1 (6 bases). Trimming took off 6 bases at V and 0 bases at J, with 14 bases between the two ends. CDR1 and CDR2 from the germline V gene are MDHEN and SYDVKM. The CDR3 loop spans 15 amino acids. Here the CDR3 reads CASSARGTVNTEAFF. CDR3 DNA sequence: TGTGCCAGCAGCGCGAGGGGGACGGTGAACACTGAAGCTTTCTTT.

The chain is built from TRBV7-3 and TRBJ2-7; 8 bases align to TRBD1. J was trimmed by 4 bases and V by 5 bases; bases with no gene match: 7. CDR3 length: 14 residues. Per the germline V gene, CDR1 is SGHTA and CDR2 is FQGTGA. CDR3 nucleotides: TGTGCCAGCAGCCGACCCCAGGGGGCGTACGAGCAGTACTTC. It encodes CASSRPQGAYEQYF.

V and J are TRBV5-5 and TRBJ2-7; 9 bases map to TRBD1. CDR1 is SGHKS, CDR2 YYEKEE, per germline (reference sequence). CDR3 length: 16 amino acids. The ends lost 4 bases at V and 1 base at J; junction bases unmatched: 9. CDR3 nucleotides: TGTGCCAGCAGCCCTGGGGACAGGGAGTTTTCCTACGAGCAGTACTTC. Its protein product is CASSPGDREFSYEQYF.

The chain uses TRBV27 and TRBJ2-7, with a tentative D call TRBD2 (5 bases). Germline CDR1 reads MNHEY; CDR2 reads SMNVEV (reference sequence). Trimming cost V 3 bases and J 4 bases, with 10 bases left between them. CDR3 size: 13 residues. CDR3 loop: CASSFGRRYEQYF. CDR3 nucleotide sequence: TGTGCCAGCAGTTTTGGGAGAAGATACGAGCAGTACTTC.

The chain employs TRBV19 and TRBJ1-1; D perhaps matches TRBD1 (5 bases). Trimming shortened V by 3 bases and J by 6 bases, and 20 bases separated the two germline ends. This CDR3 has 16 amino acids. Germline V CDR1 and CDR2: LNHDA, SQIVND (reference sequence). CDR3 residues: CASSISPALRGAEAFF. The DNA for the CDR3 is TGTGCCAGTAGTATTTCTCCAGCTCTTCGGGGGGCTGAAGCTTTCTTT.

CDR3 loop: CASTTDRGANEKLFF. The CDR3 region has the DNA TGCGCCAGCACCACCGACAGGGGGGCTAATGAAAAACTGTTTTTT. The V and J genes are TRBV4-3 and TRBJ1-4, with 9 positions matching TRBD1. Germline-derived CDR1 and CDR2 are LGHNA and YSLEER. With 7 bases clipped from V and 3 bases from J, the junction kept 6 bases outside the gene matches. This CDR3 contains 15 residues.

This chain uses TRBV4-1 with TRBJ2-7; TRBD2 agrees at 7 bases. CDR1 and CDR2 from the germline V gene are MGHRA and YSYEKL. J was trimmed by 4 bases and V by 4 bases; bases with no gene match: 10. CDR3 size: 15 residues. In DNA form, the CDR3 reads TGCGCCAGCAGCCGGACTAGGGACCCGCGTTACGAGCAGTACTTC. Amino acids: CASSRTRDPRYEQYF.

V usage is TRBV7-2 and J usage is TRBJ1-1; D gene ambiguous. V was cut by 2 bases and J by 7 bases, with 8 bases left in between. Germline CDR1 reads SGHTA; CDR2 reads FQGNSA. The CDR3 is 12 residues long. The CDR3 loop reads CASSLTAFEAFF. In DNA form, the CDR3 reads TGTGCCAGCAGCTTAACAGCCTTTGAAGCTTTCTTT. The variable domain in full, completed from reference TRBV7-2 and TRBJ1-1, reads GAGVSQSPSNKVTEKGKDVELRCDPISGHTALYWYRQSLGQGLEFLIYFQGNSAPDKSGLPSDRFSAERTGGSVSTLTIQRTQQEDSAVYLCASSLTAFEAFFGQGTRLTVV.

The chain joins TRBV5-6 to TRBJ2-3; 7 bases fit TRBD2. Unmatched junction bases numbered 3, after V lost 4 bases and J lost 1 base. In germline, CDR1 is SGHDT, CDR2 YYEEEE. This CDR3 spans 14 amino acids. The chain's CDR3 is CASSLTSRTDTQYF. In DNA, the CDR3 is TGTGCCAGCAGCCTGACTAGCCGCACAGATACGCAGTATTTT. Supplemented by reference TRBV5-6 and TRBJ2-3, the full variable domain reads DAGVTQSPTHLIKTRGQQVTLRCSPKSGHDTVSWYQQALGQGPQFIFQYYEEEERQRGNFPDRFSGHQFPNYSSELNVNALLLGDSALYLCASSLTSRTDTQYFGPGTRLTVL.

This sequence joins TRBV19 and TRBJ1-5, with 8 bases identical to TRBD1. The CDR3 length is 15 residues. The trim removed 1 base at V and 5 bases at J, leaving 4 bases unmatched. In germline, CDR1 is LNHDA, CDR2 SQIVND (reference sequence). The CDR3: CASSIVGQGHQPQHF. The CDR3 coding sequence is TGTGCCAGTAGTATAGTTGGACAGGGACATCAGCCCCAGCATTTT.

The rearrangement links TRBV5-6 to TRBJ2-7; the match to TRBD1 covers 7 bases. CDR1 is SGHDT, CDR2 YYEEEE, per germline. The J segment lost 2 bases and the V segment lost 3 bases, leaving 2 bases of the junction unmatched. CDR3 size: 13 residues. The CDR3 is CASSSGTAYEQYF. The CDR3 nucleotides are TGTGCCAGCAGCTCGGGGACAGCCTACGAGCAGTACTTC. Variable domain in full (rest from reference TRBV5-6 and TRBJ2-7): DAGVTQSPTHLIKTRGQQVTLRCSPKSGHDTVSWYQQALGQGPQFIFQYYEEEERQRGNFPDRFSGHQFPNYSSELNVNALLLGDSALYLCASSSGTAYEQYFGPGTRLTVT.

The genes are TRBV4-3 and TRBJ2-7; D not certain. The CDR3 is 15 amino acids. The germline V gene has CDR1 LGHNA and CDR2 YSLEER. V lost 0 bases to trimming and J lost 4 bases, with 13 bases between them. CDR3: CASSQDPLSYYEQYF. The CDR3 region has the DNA TGCGCCAGCAGCCAAGATCCCCTCTCCTATTACGAGCAGTACTTC.